The 14 T cell receptor beta chains in this list originate from one sample, sequenced in a study of shared clonotypes between healthy human individuals. Sequencing used immunoSEQ multiplex PCR; TCRdb keeps in-frame clones, though not all of them. The sample consists of some 900,000 clones, around 80% of them appearing once. What was sequenced was memory CD4+ T cells sorted from blood. Indicated subset: CD45RA-negative fraction. The source of these receptors is a man younger than 35 in good health.

This clone occurred once. V usage is TRBV7-6 and J usage is TRBJ2-5; D gene unclear. Per the germline V gene, CDR1 is SGHVS and CDR2 is FNYEAQ. This CDR3 has 13 residues. V lost 4 bases and J 1 base, leaving 7 bases between the germline ends. CDR3 bases: TGTGCCAGCAGCTCTATAAGCCAAGAGACCCAGTACTTC. It yields the protein CASSSISQETQYF.

This clone was detected once. CDR3 in DNA: TGTGCCAGCAGCTTAGGGCAGGGGGCGGGTTCACCCCTCCACTTT. Encoded protein: CASSLGQGAGSPLHF. The chain carries TRBV7-9 and TRBJ1-6, with TRBD1 matching over 8 bases. V dropped 1 base and J dropped 9; count of bases not matched to a gene: 5. The CDR3 consists of 15 residues. Germline assignment: CDR1 SEHNR and CDR2 FQNEAQ (reference sequence).

V and J are TRBV29-1 and TRBJ2-2; D is uncertain. The CDR3 sequence is 13 residues long. V was pared by 7 bases and J by 1 base, with 10 bases between. Germline CDR1 reads SQVTM; CDR2 reads ANQGSEA. The CDR3 bases are TGCAGCGCCGGATATGAGAACACCGGGGAGCTGTTTTTT. It yields the protein CSAGYENTGELFF.

J is TRBJ2-7 and V is TRBV6-1; 8 bases map to TRBD1. J gave up 2 bases and V 6 bases, and 6 bases lay outside the gene matches. Germline lookup yields CDR1 MNHNS and CDR2 SASEGT. This CDR3 is built from 14 residues. The CDR3 DNA sequence: TGTGCCAGCAGGGATTCGACAGGGGCCTACGAGCAGTACTTC. Translation gives CASRDSTGAYEQYF.

The rearrangement joins TRBV4-3 to TRBJ2-2; D possibly matches TRBD1 or TRBD2 (7 bases each). The V end lost 5 bases, the J end lost 2 bases, and 15 bases lay between the germline ends. CDR1 is LGHNA and CDR2 is YSLEER in the germline V gene. The CDR3 length is 16 residues. The CDR3 loop is CASSVQGRGNTGELFF. The CDR3, as DNA: TGCGCCAGCAGCGTACAGGGGAGGGGCAACACCGGGGAGCTGTTTTTT.

V and J are TRBV30 and TRBJ1-2; 9 bases match TRBD1. Germline CDR1 reads GTSNPN; CDR2 reads SVGIG (reference sequence). This CDR3 contains 15 residues. V was pared by 3 bases and J by 7 bases, with 12 bases of the junction left unmatched. This chain's CDR3 is CAWSQIQGAGVGYTF. DNA of the CDR3: TGTGCCTGGAGCCAAATACAGGGGGCAGGTGTTGGCTACACCTTC. The full variable domain, completed using reference TRBV30 and TRBJ1-2, is SQTIHQWPATLVQPVGSPLSLECTVEGTSNPNLYWYRQAAGRGLQLLFYSVGIGQISSEVPQNLSASRPQDRQFILSSKKLLLSDSGFYLCAWSQIQGAGVGYTFGSGTRLTVV.

The chain is built from TRBV9 and TRBJ1-1, with 9 positions matching TRBD1. Germline values: CDR1 SGDLS, CDR2 YYNGEE. Germline trimming cut 4 bases from V and 11 bases from J; bases unmatched to any gene: 18. The CDR3 totals 16 residues. The CDR3 reads CASSPGIATGTGIAFF. DNA of the CDR3: TGTGCCAGCAGCCCAGGGATTGCCACCGGGACAGGGATTGCTTTCTTT.

The V call is TRBV11-2, the J call TRBJ2-5; 8 nucleotides align to TRBD1. V lost 3 bases, J lost 5 bases, and 2 bases stayed unmatched. The CDR3 has 13 amino acids. The germline CDR1 and CDR2 sequences are SGHAT and FQNNGV. The CDR3 sequence: CASSLDREETQYF. CDR3 bases: TGTGCCAGCAGCTTGGACAGGGAGGAGACCCAGTACTTC.

The V and J genes are TRBV18 and TRBJ1-1; TRBD1 is a possible D gene (6 bases). The length of the CDR3 is 14 residues. Trimming shortened V by 3 bases and J by 5 bases, and 13 bases separated the two germline ends. Germline loops: CDR1 KGHSH, CDR2 LQKENI. DNA of the CDR3: TGTGCCAGCTCACCTAGACAGGATTGGACTGAAGCTTTCTTT. Translation: CASSPRQDWTEAFF.

The chain uses TRBV10-1 and TRBJ2-7, with 7 nucleotides matching TRBD1. The V segment lost 4 bases and the J segment 2 bases; nucleotides outside the gene matches: 2. CDR3 size: 13 residues. Germline V gives CDR1 WNHNN, CDR2 SYGVQD (reference sequence). Written as DNA, the CDR3 is TGCGCCAGCAGTGGGGGACAGACCTACGAGCAGTACTTC. Translating it yields CASSGGQTYEQYF.

This clone was seen just once. V usage is TRBV6-1 and J usage is TRBJ2-7; 9 bases align to TRBD1. The germline V gene encodes CDR1 MNHNS and CDR2 SASEGT. J lost 3 bases, V lost 6 bases, and 9 bases had no gene match. The CDR3 extends over 15 amino acids. CDR3 loop: CASREQGAQSYEQYF. For the CDR3, the DNA is TGTGCCAGCAGGGAACAGGGGGCGCAGAGCTACGAGCAGTACTTC.

CDR3 residues: CASSYIRGDRSGNTIYF. The CDR3 DNA follows: TGCGCCAGCAGCTACATTCGCGGGGACCGCTCTGGAAACACCATATATTTT. The gene calls are TRBV5-1 and TRBJ1-3; a weak D match, TRBD1 (5 bases). The CDR3 has 17 residues. The V end lost 3 bases, the J end lost 0 bases, and 16 bases lay between the germline ends. Germline values: CDR1 SGHRS, CDR2 YFSETQ.

V and J are TRBV7-8 and TRBJ2-5; D is unclear. Germline CDR1 and CDR2: SGHVS and FQNEAQ. The length of the CDR3 is 12 residues. Trimming removed 2 bases from V and 10 bases from J, with 11 bases in between. CDR3 sequence: CASSLPGYIQYF. In DNA form, the CDR3 reads TGTGCCAGCAGCTTACCCGGTTATATCCAGTACTTC. Drawing the rest from reference TRBV7-8 and TRBJ2-5, the complete variable domain is GAGVSQSPRYKVAKRGQDVALRCDPISGHVSLFWYQQALGQGPEFLTYFQNEAQLDKSGLPSDRFFAERPEGSVSTLKIQRTQQEDSAVYLCASSLPGYIQYFGPGTRLLVL.

The rearrangement uses TRBV29-1 and TRBJ2-5; D is uncertain. CDR1 and CDR2 (germline): SQVTM, ANQGSEA. CDR3 length: 11 residues. Deletions cut 6 bases from V and 5 bases from J, with 10 bases between. In DNA, the CDR3 is TGCAGCGTCCAAAAGTTGGAGACCCAGTACTTC. Residues: CSVQKLETQYF.